The clone carrying this T cell receptor beta chain is medium-sized by frequency. The antigen is undetermined. This record comes from a study of CXCR3-negative and CXCR3-positive naive CD8 T cells. Notes on the study in general: In naive cells, CXCR3-negative and CXCR3-positive subsets had similar TRBV-TRBJ usage; memory cells differed. Relative to memory CD8+ cells, whose diversity was much lower, both naive subsets had comparably high diversity. For CXCR3-positive naive cells, TRB CDR3s were more hydrophobic than those of CXCR3-negative naive cells.

Germline CDR1 MNHEY, CDR2 SVGEGT. CDR3 length equals 17 residues. In preparing the TRB cDNA libraries, 5' RACE with UMI labels was used. TCRdb reprocessed the 5' RACE reads and stores each CDR3 protein as one record, lacking DNA. The repertoire shows around 3,900 distinct CDR3 sequences; the top ten hold roughly 1.9%. Sequencing input: naive CXCR3- CD8+ T cells from blood. Subset indicated: CD45RO-CCR7+CD27+CD95- naive CD8+ T cells lacking CXCR3 (TNR3-). This TCR was sampled from a human donor in good health. Some clones in this sample may be carry-over from other donors' samples. The chain combines TRBV6-2 or TRBV6-3 with TRBJ1-1; TCRdb returns TRBD1, unconfirmable since there is no DNA. CDR3 protein: CASRRPTGKPMNTEAFF.